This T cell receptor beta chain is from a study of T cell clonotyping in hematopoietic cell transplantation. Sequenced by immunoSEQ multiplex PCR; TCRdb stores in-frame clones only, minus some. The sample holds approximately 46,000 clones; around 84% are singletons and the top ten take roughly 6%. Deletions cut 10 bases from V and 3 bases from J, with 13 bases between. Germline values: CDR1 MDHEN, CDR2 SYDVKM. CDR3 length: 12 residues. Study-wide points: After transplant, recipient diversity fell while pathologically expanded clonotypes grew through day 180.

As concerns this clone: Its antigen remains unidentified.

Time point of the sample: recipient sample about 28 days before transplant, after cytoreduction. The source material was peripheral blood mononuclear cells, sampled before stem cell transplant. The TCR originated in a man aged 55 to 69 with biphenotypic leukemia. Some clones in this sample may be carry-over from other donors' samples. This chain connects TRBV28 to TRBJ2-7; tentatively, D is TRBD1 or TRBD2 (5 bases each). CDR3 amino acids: CATNRDGYEQYF. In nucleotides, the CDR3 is TGTGCCACAAATAGGGACGGCTACGAGCAGTACTTC.